The 9 T cell receptor beta chains given below trace back to one sample, sequenced in a study of cytomegalovirus exposure and HLA in healthy donors. A multiplex PCR was run with 60 Vbeta primers and 13 Jbeta primers. Profiled with immunoSEQ multiplex PCR; TCRdb holds only in-frame clones, not every one. The sample features about 82,000 clones, with 1.1% in its top ten. The sample was PBMCs. Receptor source: a woman younger than 45 in good health and CMV-seronegative.

The chain combines TRBV25-1 with TRBJ2-2; no definite D call. The CDR3 loop spans 13 amino acids. Trimming took off 4 bases at V and 7 bases at J, with 10 bases between the two ends. CDR1 is MGHDK, CDR2 SYGVNS, per germline. The DNA of the CDR3 is TGTGCCAGCAGTGGGCTAGGATTCGGGGAGCTGTTTTTT. The encoded protein is CASSGLGFGELFF.

The chain is built from TRBV5-4 and TRBJ2-5, with 8 bases identical to TRBD1. Per germline, CDR1 SGHNT and CDR2 YYREEE (reference sequence). This CDR3 comprises 15 residues. The V and J ends lost 3 bases and 1 base, in that order; junction bases with no gene match: 5. The CDR3 region has the DNA TGTGCCAGCAGCTGGAAGGACAGGGCCCAAGAGACCCAGTACTTC. Protein sequence: CASSWKDRAQETQYF.

This chain uses TRBV5-5 with TRBJ1-2; TRBD1 matches 7 bases. CDR1 SGHKS and CDR2 YYEKEE come from the germline V gene (reference sequence). This CDR3 is 16 amino acids long. V trimming: 4 bases; J trimming: 2 bases; junction bases outside the gene matches: 11. The CDR3 region has the DNA TGTGCCAGCAGCGCCAAAGGGGGCCGCGGGAACTATGGCTACACCTTC. Encoded protein: CASSAKGGRGNYGYTF.

Remarks on this clone: An end of the junction does not agree with germline; a read error may underlie this. The chain combines TRBV30 with TRBJ2-5, with D tentatively TRBD1 or TRBD2 (5 bases each). Germline CDR1 GTSNPN, CDR2 SVGIG (reference sequence). The CDR3 loop spans 15 amino acids. The CDR3 DNA reads as TGTGCCGGGAGTAGTATTCAGGGATACCAAGAGACCCAGTACTTC. Protein: CAGSSIQGYQETQYF.

The V gene is TRBV30, the J gene TRBJ1-4, with unresolved D. Trimming removed 0 bases from V and 6 bases from J, with 5 bases in between. Germline V gene data show CDR1 as GTSNPN and CDR2 as SVGIG (reference sequence). The CDR3 extends over 12 amino acids. CDR3 sequence: CAWSVTDEKLFF. The CDR3 DNA follows: TGTGCCTGGAGTGTTACGGATGAAAAACTGTTTTTT.

The V call is TRBV28, the J call TRBJ1-2; 8 bases are shared with TRBD1. The CDR3 totals 14 residues. Germline V gene sequence: CDR1 MDHEN, CDR2 SYDVKM. Losses at the gene ends were 4 bases for V and 5 bases for J; bases not matched to a gene: 6. The CDR3 loop reads CASSYRGFGYGYTF. DNA of the CDR3: TGTGCCAGCAGTTACAGGGGGTTTGGGTATGGCTACACCTTC.

This chain connects TRBV9 to TRBJ2-7, with TRBD2 matching 7 bases. Germline V gene data show CDR1 as SGDLS and CDR2 as YYNGEE. This CDR3 region has 13 residues. Trimming cost V 4 bases and J 6 bases; bases outside gene matches: 7. The CDR3 DNA follows: TGTGCCAGCAGCCCCCTCGGGGGGACCGAGCAGTACTTC. Translation gives CASSPLGGTEQYF.

The V gene is TRBV30, the J gene TRBJ1-2; the D gene is possibly TRBD1 (5 bases). Trimming took 0 bases from V and 5 from J, leaving 16 bases between them. CDR1 is GTSNPN, CDR2 SVGIG, per germline (reference sequence). The CDR3 is made up of 15 amino acids. The CDR3 sequence: CAWSVTGRSSYGYTF. CDR3 sequence (DNA): TGTGCCTGGAGTGTAACAGGCAGAAGTTCGTATGGCTACACCTTC.

V and J are TRBV15 and TRBJ1-1, with 9 nucleotides matching TRBD1. V was pared by 3 bases and J by 4 bases, with 3 bases of the junction left unmatched. CDR1 is LNHNV and CDR2 is YYDKDF in the germline V gene (reference sequence). This CDR3 spans 14 amino acids. Written as DNA, the CDR3 is TGTGCCACCAGCAGCGGGACAGGGCTCACTGAAGCTTTCTTT. Protein product: CATSSGTGLTEAFF.